Listed here are 15 T cell receptor beta chains from one sample, sequenced in a study of molecular identifiers for immune sequencing clone quantification (dated by TCRdb to 2017 to 2018). Library construction relied on PCR. The instrument was a NextSeq 500. TCRdb trimmed the raw reads at Q25, called clones with MiXCR and kept productive beta chains. Records with the same CDR3 protein are collapsed into one entry carrying the most frequent genes and DNA. Within this sample are about 320,000 distinct CDR3 sequences, with roughly 23% of them counted one time only. Of the sample, about 0.7% falls within the top ten clones. Sequencing was done on a sample of naive CD8+ T cells from blood, with Jurkat cell RNA spiked in. The intended sense of this specimen's cell subset or site label: FACS-sorted CD8+CD4-CCR7+CD45RA+ naive T cells. These receptors were obtained from a human donor in good health. Some libraries in this study had Jurkat cell RNA spiked in.

In regard to this clonotype: Being one base from a much bigger clone, this may be a read error. This chain links TRBV20-1 with TRBJ1-1; D unclear. Trimming took off 3 bases at V and 1 base at J, with 12 bases between the two ends. This CDR3 region has 14 residues. The germline gives CDR1 DFQATT, CDR2 SNEGSKA (reference sequence). The CDR3 protein is CSAREWGSNTEAFF. Written as DNA, the CDR3 is TGCAGTGCTAGGGAGTGGGGATCGAACACTGAAGCTTTCTTT.

This clonotype was counted at least ten times. J is TRBJ2-4 and V is TRBV2; D may be TRBD1 or TRBD2 (5 bases each). Trimming pared 5 bases from V and 5 bases from J, leaving 7 bases between. Per germline, CDR1 SNHLY and CDR2 FYNNEI. This CDR3 has 12 residues. CDR3 loop: CASSRDQNIQYF. The CDR3 nucleotides read TGTGCCAGCAGTCGGGACCAAAACATTCAGTACTTC.

For this clonotype: The germline gene is not matched at one end of the junction; a read error may be the cause. The rearrangement uses TRBV18 and TRBJ2-7; 10 nucleotides align to TRBD1. Germline lookup yields CDR1 KGHSH and CDR2 LQKENI. The CDR3 has 15 amino acids. The CDR3 DNA is TGTGCCAGCTCACCTACCGGGACAGGGGCGTACGGGCAGTACTTC. This codes for CASSPTGTGAYGQYF. Filled out from reference TRBV18 and TRBJ2-7, the complete variable domain reads NAGVMQNPRHLVRRRGQEARLRCSPMKGHSHVYWYRQLPEEGLKFMVYLQKENIIDESGMPKERFSAEFPKEGPSILRIQQVVRGDSAAYFCASSPTGTGAYGQYFGPGTRLTVT.

This clonotype was detected many times. The chain couples TRBV9 to TRBJ2-7; tentative D call: TRBD1 (5 bases). CDR1 and CDR2 (germline): SGDLS, YYNGEE. V lost 0 bases and J 3 bases, leaving 10 bases between the germline ends. There are 14 residues in the CDR3. This chain's CDR3 is CASSVAGADYEQYF. DNA for the CDR3: TGTGCCAGCAGCGTAGCTGGGGCTGACTACGAGCAGTACTTC.

This clonotype has ten or more counts. The V gene is TRBV29-1, the J gene TRBJ1-1, with D possibly matching TRBD1 (6 bases). Germline V CDR1 and CDR2: SQVTM, ANQGSEA. Trimming stripped 6 bases from V and 5 bases from J, with 19 bases between. The CDR3 is 14 amino acids. The DNA of the CDR3 is TGCAGCGTGGCGGGGACAAAAAGAAGGACTGAAGCTTTCTTT. Protein product: CSVAGTKRRTEAFF.

Notes on this clonotype: This CDR3 is missing its conserved last phenylalanine or tryptophan, likely due to a read error. The limits of the CDR3 on the DNA are not certain, so only TCRdb's listed CDR3 is given. This chain uses TRBV29-1 with TRBJ2-2; the listed D gene, TRBD1, was not tested against the DNA. Germline V CDR1 and CDR2: SQVTM, ANQGSEA. The CDR3 length equals 12 residues, ends included. Here the CDR3 reads CSVEAGAGELLV.

Many counts were recorded for this clonotype. This chain links TRBV7-9 with TRBJ1-1; no firm D call. Trimming removed 0 bases at V and 0 bases at J, with 5 bases between. This CDR3 region has 14 residues. Germline CDR1 SEHNR, CDR2 FQNEAQ (reference sequence). Here the CDR3 reads CASSLARVNTEAFF. The DNA for the CDR3 is TGTGCCAGCAGCTTAGCGCGGGTGAACACTGAAGCTTTCTTT.

Of note for this clonotype: One base away lies a much larger clone, so this may be a sequencing read error. The rearrangement joins TRBV4-2 to TRBJ2-7, with 7 bases that match TRBD1. This CDR3 region has 16 residues. Germline CDR1 is LGHNA and CDR2 is YNFKEQ. CDR3 loop: CASSHSSGTASYAQYF. CDR3 bases: TGTGCCAGCAGCCATTCCTCCGGGACAGCCTCCTACGCGCAGTACTTC.

As concerns this clonotype: At one boundary the junction diverges from the germline segment, which might be a read error. This chain connects TRBV6-5 to TRBJ2-3; 10 bases align to TRBD2. The length of the CDR3 is 14 residues. The germline V gene encodes CDR1 MNHEY and CDR2 SVGAGI. CDR3 DNA: TGTGTCAGCAGTTACCGAGCGGGAGGGGATACGCAGTATTTT. Translating gives CVSSYRAGGDTQYF.

Turning to this clonotype: One base away lies a much larger clone, so this may be a sequencing read error. Without the conserved terminal phenylalanine or tryptophan, this CDR3 likely stems from a read error. It is unclear where the CDR3 begins or ends on the DNA, so no DNA is shown, and the CDR3 is as TCRdb lists it. This chain connects TRBV3-1 to TRBJ2-5; the tabulated D call, TRBD2, remains unverified against the DNA. Looked up from germline, CDR1 is LGHDT and CDR2 is YNNKEL (reference sequence). The CDR3 spans 15 residues, counting both ends. The CDR3: CASSQPAGEGLAWYL.

V is TRBV4-2 and J is TRBJ2-3; TRBD2 agrees at 7 bases. CDR1 LGHNA and CDR2 YNFKEQ come from the germline V gene. V lost 0 bases, J lost 8 bases, and 17 bases stayed unmatched. The CDR3 totals 18 residues. CDR3 sequence (DNA): TGTGCCAGCAGCCAAGATCCCGTGATGGGAGGGTCCCTTACTACGCAGTATTTT. Amino acid sequence: CASSQDPVMGGSLTTQYF.

This clonotype appeared many times. CDR3 amino acids: CSVEGWSGGEDETQYF. In nucleotides, the CDR3 is TGCAGCGTTGAAGGGTGGAGCGGGGGGGAGGATGAGACCCAGTACTTC. V and J are TRBV29-1 and TRBJ2-5, with TRBD2 matching over 10 bases. CDR1 is SQVTM, CDR2 ANQGSEA, per germline. The CDR3 runs to 16 residues. With V trimmed by 1 base and J by 5 bases, 10 bases remained unmatched.

This clonotype was seen more than once but under ten times. The chain is built from TRBV20-1 and TRBJ1-3; D gene ambiguous. The ends were cut back, 4 bases at V and 1 base at J, with 2 bases in the middle. CDR1 and CDR2 from the germline V gene are DFQATT and SNEGSKA (reference sequence). The CDR3 extends over 11 amino acids. CDR3 coding DNA: TGCAGTGCTATGTCTGGAAACACCATATATTTT. This encodes CSAMSGNTIYF.

In this sample, this clonotype turned up a few times. The chain links TRBV20-1 to TRBJ2-7; TRBD2 is a possible D gene (6 bases). The V gene lost 0 bases and the J gene lost 1 base, with 13 bases spanning the gap. Germline values: CDR1 DFQATT, CDR2 SNEGSKA (reference sequence). The CDR3 is 15 residues long. CDR3: CSARDSTGASYEQYF. The CDR3 DNA sequence: TGCAGTGCTAGAGATTCAACGGGAGCGTCCTACGAGCAGTACTTC.

In regard to this clonotype: The CDR3 end shows no conserved phenylalanine or tryptophan, and so a read error is likely. The J gene is TRBJ2-3, the V gene TRBV30; the D gene is possibly TRBD2 (6 bases). The germline V gene has CDR1 GTSNPN and CDR2 SVGIG (reference sequence). V shed 0 bases and J shed 5 bases, with 15 bases lying between them. The CDR3 is made up of 15 amino acids. The DNA of the CDR3 is TGTGCCTGGAGTGTCCTGCTAGCGTGTCGAGATACGCAGTATGTT. It translates to CAWSVLLACRDTQYV.